These T cell receptor beta chains were read from a single sample in a study of vaccination effects on CD4 cells after COVID-19. Only in-frame clones appear in the TCRdb table, and some are missing; sequencing was by immunoSEQ multiplex PCR. In the table there are 27,000 or so clones, under 90% of which are singletons. Which antigens these TCRs recognize remains unknown. Sequenced material: CD4+ T cells from PBMCs cultured with HCoV-NL63 spike peptides, taken after COVID-19 vaccination. These TCRs come from a human donor who received a COVID-19 vaccine. Some clones in this sample may be carry-over from other donors' samples. Both conserved end residues are part of each CDR3. The D gene is left open where the match is weak. Clone size is shown for a subset of rows, as once, few, many or a class of expanded clone.

j_gene: TRBJ2-1
v_gene: TRBV19
d_gene: NA
abundance: NA
CDR3aa: CASTRGPGTGNEQFF
CDR3nt: TGTGCCAGTACCCGGGGACCTGGGACGGGCAATGAGCAGTTCTTC

j_gene: TRBJ1-2
v_gene: TRBV28
d_gene: NA
abundance: NA
CDR3aa: CASSLGQSERGYTF
CDR3nt: TGTGCCAGCAGTTTGGGCCAGTCCGAGAGGGGCTACACCTTC

j_gene: TRBJ2-3
v_gene: TRBV7-6
d_gene: NA
abundance: few
CDR3aa: CASSTSEGRSTDTQYF
CDR3nt: TGTGCCAGCAGTACGAGTGAGGGACGGAGCACAGATACGCAGTATTTT

j_gene: TRBJ1-4
v_gene: TRBV9
d_gene: TRBD1
abundance: NA
CDR3aa: CASSGGGTGREKLFF
CDR3nt: TGTGCCAGCAGCGGGGGGGGGACAGGCAGGGAAAAACTGTTTTTT

j_gene: TRBJ1-5
v_gene: TRBV6-5
d_gene: NA
abundance: NA
CDR3aa: CASNGGGGSNQPQHF
CDR3nt: TGTGCCAGCAACGGGGGGGGTGGGAGCAATCAGCCCCAGCATTTT

j_gene: TRBJ2-5
v_gene: TRBV19
d_gene: NA
abundance: NA
CDR3aa: CASSRDLGTQYF
CDR3nt: TGTGCCAGTAGCCGGGACCTGGGGACCCAGTACTTC

j_gene: TRBJ2-3
v_gene: TRBV3-1/TRBV3-2
d_gene: TRBD2
abundance: few
CDR3aa: CASSQGLAGGHGDTQYF
CDR3nt: TGTGCCAGCAGCCAAGGACTAGCGGGGGGGCATGGAGATACGCAGTATTTT

j_gene: TRBJ2-3
v_gene: TRBV5-6
d_gene: NA
abundance: NA
CDR3aa: CASRRWATDTQYF
CDR3nt: TGTGCCAGCAGGAGATGGGCCACAGATACGCAGTATTTT

j_gene: TRBJ2-2
v_gene: TRBV5-1
d_gene: NA
abundance: NA
CDR3aa: CASSLVEGLGTGELFF
CDR3nt: TGCGCCAGCAGCTTGGTTGAGGGTCTCGGGACCGGGGAGCTGTTTTTT

j_gene: TRBJ1-1
v_gene: TRBV7-8
d_gene: NA
abundance: NA
CDR3aa: CASSLFGGLRLDTEAFF
CDR3nt: TGTGCCAGCAGCTTATTCGGGGGATTGAGGTTGGACACTGAAGCTTTCTTT

j_gene: TRBJ1-6
v_gene: TRBV19
d_gene: TRBD1
abundance: NA
CDR3aa: CASSWDRVNSPLHF
CDR3nt: TGTGCCAGTAGTTGGGACAGGGTGAATTCACCCCTCCACTTT

j_gene: TRBJ1-2
v_gene: TRBV19
d_gene: NA
abundance: NA
CDR3aa: CASSTHDPTYGYTF
CDR3nt: TGTGCCAGTAGTACCCACGACCCTACCTATGGCTACACCTTC

j_gene: TRBJ2-2
v_gene: TRBV7-2
d_gene: TRBD2
abundance: NA
CDR3aa: CASSLQGGTTGELFF
CDR3nt: TGTGCCAGCAGCTTACAGGGAGGGACCACCGGGGAGCTGTTTTTT

j_gene: TRBJ2-3
v_gene: TRBV7-2
d_gene: NA
abundance: NA
CDR3aa: CASSLAITDTQYF
CDR3nt: TGTGCCAGCAGCTTAGCTATCACAGATACGCAGTATTTT

j_gene: TRBJ1-5
v_gene: TRBV5-5
d_gene: NA
abundance: NA
CDR3aa: CASSLGTAGGVNQPQHF
CDR3nt: TGTGCCAGCAGCTTGGGGACGGCTGGGGGGGTTAATCAGCCCCAGCATTTT

j_gene: TRBJ2-3
v_gene: TRBV4-1
d_gene: NA
abundance: NA
CDR3aa: CASSQYWSSTDTQYF
CDR3nt: TGCGCCAGCAGCCAATATTGGTCTAGCACAGATACGCAGTATTTT

j_gene: TRBJ2-3
v_gene: TRBV19
d_gene: TRBD1
abundance: NA
CDR3aa: CASSTLPQGVSTDTQYF
CDR3nt: TGTGCCAGTAGTACGCTCCCACAGGGGGTTAGCACAGATACGCAGTATTTT

j_gene: TRBJ1-5
v_gene: TRBV25-1
d_gene: NA
abundance: NA
CDR3aa: CASRAPGPYQPQHF
CDR3nt: TGTGCCAGCAGGGCCCCAGGGCCTTATCAGCCCCAGCATTTT

j_gene: TRBJ1-2
v_gene: TRBV24-1
d_gene: NA
abundance: NA
CDR3aa: CATSTGSYYGYTF
CDR3nt: TGTGCCACCAGTACAGGGTCATACTATGGCTACACCTTC

j_gene: TRBJ2-1
v_gene: TRBV3-1/TRBV3-2
d_gene: NA
abundance: few
CDR3aa: CASSPSRGGEQFF
CDR3nt: TGTGCCAGCAGCCCTTCTAGGGGTGGAGAGCAGTTCTTC

j_gene: TRBJ2-5
v_gene: TRBV29-1
d_gene: NA
abundance: NA
CDR3aa: CSGRAGQETQYF
CDR3nt: TGCAGCGGAAGGGCGGGGCAAGAGACCCAGTACTTC

j_gene: TRBJ2-7
v_gene: TRBV15
d_gene: TRBD2
abundance: NA
CDR3aa: CATSRELAGGYEQYF
CDR3nt: TGTGCCACCAGCAGAGAACTAGCGGGAGGTTACGAGCAGTACTTC